The present T cell receptor beta chain was sequenced within a study of identical twins (dated by TCRdb to about 2016). Describing the broader study: To test whether fetal clonotypes persist, the study used deep sequencing on TCR alpha and beta repertoires from monozygotic twins, unrelated adults of various ages, and cord blood. To rule out contamination, replicate twin experiments were performed at different times with different library preparation protocols.

What the work shows at the level of the full study, not this receptor alone: Compared with coincidental sharing between unrelated individuals, out-of-frame TCR alpha sequences shared between twins had an excess of sequences with low generation probability. Invariant T cells such as MAIT and iNKT could partly confound zero-insertion analyses, although diverse VJ usage argued against such confounding for most clonotypes. In monozygotic twins, out-of-frame TCR alpha sharing was systematically underestimated by recombination models, although the models agreed with sharing between unrelated individuals. Abundant cord blood beta clonotypes carried fewer insertions; young adult naive repertoires showed a weaker similar trend, while memory repertoires showed none. Because the same donors could not be followed over many years, the conclusions relied on cross-sectional statistical analysis. In beta out-of-frame sequences, excess twin sharing was weaker, because having fewer shared sequences lowered the signal-to-noise ratio.

Libraries were prepared through 5' RACE. For sequencing, an Illumina HiSeq 2000 was employed. A universal primer binding site was introduced by template switching, and a unique molecular identifier was present in the final cDNA, enabling accurate counting of TCR cDNA molecules. Specific primers in the conserved constant-segment region were used to synthesize first-strand cDNA for the TCR alpha and beta chains. Each cDNA library was double barcoded, with a SMART-Mk sample barcode plus Illumina barcodes, to control for contamination. TruSeq adapter sequences along with Illumina sample barcodes were introduced in two successive PCR steps. The Illumina HiSeq platform was used with custom primers to sequence TCR alpha and beta cDNA libraries. On the study's bioinformatics: Unique molecular identifiers were extracted from raw reads with MiGEC, and CDR3 positions were determined with MiXCR. Recombination models were inferred per individual with the repgenHMM and IGoR tools using an EM algorithm. Shared clonotype analysis was performed with the tcR package in R, normalizing sharing by the product of cloneset sizes. To study raw recombination free of thymic and clonal selection effects, out-of-frame nonproductive sequences were analyzed. The public sequencing data were trimmed at Q25 with fastp and processed into clonotypes with MiXCR by TCRdb, which kept only in-frame beta chains. Each CDR3 protein appears once, grouped with its most common genes and DNA. The V and J calls follow TCRdb's processing rather than the paper's. The sample table contains more than 200,000 distinct CDR3 sequences; only one count was recorded for 11% to 15% of them. The ten largest clones add up to approximately 10% of the sample.

From its cysteine to its phenylalanine, the CDR3 spans 13 amino acids. The sequence is cut down to CDR3 DNA, 39 bases in frame from base 1. V sheds 6 bases and J sheds 4 bases, leaving 9 bases between their ends. As encoded in the germline V gene (reference sequence), CDR1 is SEHNR while CDR2 is FQNEAQ. Every donor was a healthy Caucasian. Miltenyi CD45RO+ enrichment and human naive T-cell isolation kits were used to isolate memory (CD45RO+) and naive T cells from PBMC. About this clonotype: Its target antigen remains unknown. Qualities for individual bases were not recorded, and no much larger clone is one base off.

Recombination connected TRBV7-9 to TRBJ1-4; the D gene is possibly TRBD1, with 5 bases matching. What was sequenced was memory (CD45RO+) T cells sorted from blood. The cell subset or site label of this sample denotes: CD45RO+ enriched T cells. The TCR comes from a woman aged 18-29 years in good health. The DNA sequence reads TGTGCCAGCAGTTCGGGGCTTAATGAAAAACTGTTTTTT. It codes for CASSSGLNEKLFF.